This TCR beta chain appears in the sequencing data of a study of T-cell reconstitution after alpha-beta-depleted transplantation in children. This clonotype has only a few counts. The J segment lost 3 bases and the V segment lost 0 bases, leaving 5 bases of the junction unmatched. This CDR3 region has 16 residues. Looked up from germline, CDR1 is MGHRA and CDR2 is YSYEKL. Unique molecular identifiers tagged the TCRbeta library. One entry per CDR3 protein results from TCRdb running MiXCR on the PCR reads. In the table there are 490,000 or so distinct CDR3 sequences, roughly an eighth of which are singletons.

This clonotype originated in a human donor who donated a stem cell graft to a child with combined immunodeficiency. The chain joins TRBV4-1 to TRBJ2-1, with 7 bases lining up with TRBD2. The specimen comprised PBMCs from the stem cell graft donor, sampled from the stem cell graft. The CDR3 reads CASSQEGGNSYNEQFF. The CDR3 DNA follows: TGCGCCAGCAGCCAAGAGGGGGGGAATAGCTACAATGAGCAGTTCTTC.